The 27 T cell receptor beta chains given below trace back to one sample, sequenced in a study of T cell responses to AZD1222 COVID-19 vaccine. The repertoire was sequenced with immunoSEQ multiplex PCR; TCRdb's copy has only in-frame clones and lacks some. The sample carries over 150,000 clones, roughly nine tenths recorded once. The sequencing here drew on peripheral blood, taken 28 days after the second AZD1222 dose. These receptors originate from an adult who received the AZD1222 COVID-19 vaccine.

V usage is TRBV10-2 and J usage is TRBJ1-5; 8 positions match TRBD1. Germline CDR1 is WSHSY and CDR2 is SAAADI. Unmatched junction bases numbered 2, after V lost 7 bases and J lost 6 bases. This CDR3 comprises 12 residues. In DNA, the CDR3 is TGCGCCAGCAAACAGGGGGGTCAGCCCCAGCATTTT. Translated: CASKQGGQPQHF.

This chain uses TRBV30 with TRBJ1-1; no firm D call. The V end was cut by 4 bases, the J end by 8 bases, with 17 bases between. The CDR3 runs 13 residues. Looked up from germline, CDR1 is GTSNPN and CDR2 is SVGIG (reference sequence). CDR3 sequence: CAWTRGLLEEAFF. The CDR3 coding sequence is TGTGCCTGGACACGAGGGCTCCTGGAGGAAGCTTTCTTT. Variable domain in full (rest from reference TRBV30 and TRBJ1-1): SQTIHQWPATLVQPVGSPLSLECTVEGTSNPNLYWYRQAAGRGLQLLFYSVGIGQISSEVPQNLSASRPQDRQFILSSKKLLLSDSGFYLCAWTRGLLEEAFFGQGTRLTVV.

The rearrangement links TRBV6-1 to TRBJ1-5, with a possible D match to TRBD1 (5 bases). V lost 4 bases and J 2 bases, leaving 15 bases between the germline ends. Germline lookup yields CDR1 MNHNS and CDR2 SASEGT. The CDR3 is made up of 16 amino acids. The DNA for the CDR3 is TGTGCCAGCAGTGTTAGCATGGGGGATGGCAATCAGCCCCAGCATTTT. This translates into CASSVSMGDGNQPQHF.

The chain employs TRBV9 and TRBJ1-6; 7 nucleotides align to TRBD1. In germline, CDR1 is SGDLS, CDR2 YYNGEE. CDR3 size: 13 residues. Trimming cost V 1 base and J 8 bases; bases outside gene matches: 0. The CDR3 region is CASSVTGDSPLHF. CDR3 nucleotide sequence: TGTGCCAGCAGCGTAACAGGGGATTCACCCCTCCACTTT.

This clone was counted a single time. The chain recombines TRBV2 with TRBJ1-2; 7 nucleotides align to TRBD1. With 4 bases clipped from V and 8 bases from J, the junction kept 4 bases outside the gene matches. Per germline, CDR1 SNHLY and CDR2 FYNNEI. The CDR3 has 12 residues. The CDR3 protein is CASSGGGDGYTF. The CDR3 nucleotides read TGTGCCAGCAGTGGAGGGGGCGACGGCTACACCTTC.

This clone is a singleton in its sample. The chain links TRBV5-5 to TRBJ1-3; D uncertain. This CDR3 is built from 16 residues. Trimming removed 0 bases at V and 0 bases at J, with 10 bases between. Per germline, CDR1 SGHKS and CDR2 YYEKEE (reference sequence). As DNA, the CDR3 is TGTGCCAGCAGCTTGGTTAGCGGGAGCTCTGGAAACACCATATATTTT. Encoded protein: CASSLVSGSSGNTIYF. Filled out from reference TRBV5-5 and TRBJ1-3, the complete variable domain reads DAGVTQSPTHLIKTRGQQVTLRCSPISGHKSVSWYQQVLGQGPQFIFQYYEKEERGRGNFPDRFSARQFPNYSSELNVNALLLGDSALYLCASSLVSGSSGNTIYFGEGSWLTVV.

This clone was counted many times. At the DNA level, this CDR3 is encoded by other sequences in the same sample as well. The CDR3 coding sequence is TGTGCCAGCAGCCCAGGGAGGGATGAGCAGTTCTTC. Its protein product is CASSPGRDEQFF. The V and J genes are TRBV7-9 and TRBJ2-1; 7 nucleotides line up with TRBD2. Trimming removed 5 bases from V and 8 bases from J; junction bases left unmatched: 3. Germline-derived CDR1 and CDR2 are SEHNR and FQNEAQ (reference sequence). The CDR3 runs to 12 residues.

This clone was seen only a few times. The J gene is TRBJ1-1, the V gene TRBV12-3 or TRBV12-4; unclear D gene. Trimming took off 9 bases at V and 1 base at J, with 12 bases between the two ends. The CDR3 has 13 residues. The CDR3 protein is CASTEGKNTEAFF. CDR3 DNA sequence: TGTGCCAGTACTGAGGGAAAGAACACTGAAGCTTTCTTT.

The rearrangement links TRBV3-1 (or the pseudogene TRBV3-2) to TRBJ1-1; D is undetermined. This CDR3 has 15 amino acids. In germline, CDR1 is LGHDT, CDR2 YNNKEL (reference sequence). V lost 1 base, J lost 1 base, and 10 bases lay in between. The CDR3 loop is CASSQVVRRNTEAFF. The CDR3 nucleotides read TGTGCCAGCAGCCAAGTCGTACGGAGGAACACTGAAGCTTTCTTT.

The J gene is TRBJ1-1, the V gene TRBV6-5; 8 bases agree with TRBD1. V lost 8 bases, J lost 4 bases, and 9 bases stayed unmatched. The CDR3 spans 14 residues. Germline CDR1 MNHEY, CDR2 SVGAGI. The CDR3, as DNA: TGTGCCAGCCGCCAGGGGGCAGGAGGCACTGAAGCTTTCTTT. It encodes CASRQGAGGTEAFF.

The chain employs TRBV3-1 (or the pseudogene TRBV3-2) and TRBJ2-7; tentatively, D is TRBD1 (5 bases). This CDR3 region has 15 residues. The V and J ends lost 4 bases and 3 bases respectively, with 16 bases between them. CDR1 and CDR2 (germline): LGHDT, YNNKEL (reference sequence). In nucleotides, the CDR3 is TGTGCCAGCAGCCCTAGTAGTGACAGCCTCTACGAGCAGTACTTC. It encodes CASSPSSDSLYEQYF.

The chain uses TRBV27 and TRBJ1-1, with D maybe TRBD1 (6 bases). Germline V gives CDR1 MNHEY, CDR2 SMNVEV (reference sequence). CDR3 length equals 13 residues. Trimming shortened V by 4 bases and J by 3 bases, and 9 bases separated the two germline ends. As DNA, the CDR3 is TGTGCCAGCAGTTGGGGGCGGGACACTGAAGCTTTCTTT. This encodes CASSWGRDTEAFF.

The chain recombines TRBV2 with TRBJ2-7, with D maybe TRBD1 (6 bases). CDR1 and CDR2 from the germline V gene are SNHLY and FYNNEI. V dropped 5 bases and J dropped 3 bases, with 11 bases sitting between them. The CDR3 is 13 amino acids. CDR3 sequence: CASSLDRSYEQYF. CDR3 nucleotide sequence: TGTGCCAGCAGTCTAGACAGGAGCTACGAGCAGTACTTC.

V and J are TRBV19 and TRBJ1-6; TRBD1 matches 8 bases. With V trimmed by 11 bases and J by 9 bases, 6 bases remained unmatched. Germline V gene lookup returns CDR1 LNHDA and CDR2 SQIVND (reference sequence). This CDR3 contains 12 residues. The CDR3 spells CASRQGISPLHF. The CDR3 DNA reads as TGTGCCTCTAGACAGGGGATTTCACCCCTCCACTTT.

J is TRBJ2-3 and V is TRBV11-3; D gene uncertain. Trimming pared 5 bases from V and 0 bases from J, leaving 12 bases between. Germline-derived CDR1 and CDR2 are SGHNT and YENEEA. This CDR3 has 15 residues. This CDR3 is CASSPTWASTDTQYF. The CDR3 bases are TGTGCCAGCAGCCCAACGTGGGCTAGCACAGATACGCAGTATTTT.

This sequence joins TRBV6-9 and TRBJ1-5; D is ambiguous. Trimming shortened V by 2 bases and J by 9 bases, and 14 bases separated the two germline ends. The CDR3 has 14 residues. The V gene's germline CDR1 is MNHGY and CDR2 SVAAGI. The CDR3 coding sequence is TGTGCCAGCAGTTATGGGCACTTCCTCGTGCCCCAGCATTTT. Translation gives CASSYGHFLVPQHF.

The chain couples TRBV10-3 to TRBJ2-7, with no clear D. The V gene lost 0 bases and the J gene lost 2 bases, with 2 bases spanning the gap. The CDR3 sequence is 12 residues long. Germline lookup yields CDR1 ENHRY and CDR2 SYGVKD. The DNA for the CDR3 is TGTGCCATCAGTGAGTCCGCCTACGAGCAGTACTTC. Protein: CAISESAYEQYF.

A single count supports this clone. The chain couples TRBV7-9 to TRBJ2-3; weak D call: TRBD2 (5 bases). CDR3 size: 15 residues. Trimming stripped 4 bases from V and 5 bases from J, with 16 bases between. CDR1 SEHNR and CDR2 FQNEAQ come from the germline V gene (reference sequence). CDR3 loop: CASSSSIFGGDTQYF. In nucleotides, the CDR3 is TGTGCCAGCAGCTCGTCTATTTTCGGAGGAGATACGCAGTATTTT.

The chain has TRBV5-6 and TRBJ1-1; TRBD1 matches at 7 bases. Germline-derived CDR1 and CDR2 are SGHDT and YYEEEE. V shed 7 bases, J shed 3 bases, and the junction held 12 bases outside the gene matches. The CDR3 extends over 15 amino acids. The CDR3 DNA is TGTGCCAGCGGGGGCCGCGGGGACAGAGACACTGAAGCTTTCTTT. Translation gives CASGGRGDRDTEAFF.

The V and J genes are TRBV3-1 (or the pseudogene TRBV3-2) and TRBJ2-3; D might be TRBD2 (6 bases). Per the germline V gene, CDR1 is LGHDT and CDR2 is YNNKEL (reference sequence). Deletions cut 4 bases from V and 0 bases from J, with 23 bases between. The CDR3 loop spans 19 amino acids. The DNA for the CDR3 is TGTGCCAGCAGCCCACCTGGAGCATCCCTAGCGTTTAGCACAGATACGCAGTATTTT. It translates to CASSPPGASLAFSTDTQYF.

This chain uses TRBV12-5 with TRBJ2-7; TRBD1 is a possible D gene (5 bases). This CDR3 spans 17 amino acids. The V gene lost 0 bases and the J gene lost 0 bases, with 15 bases spanning the gap. Germline V gene lookup returns CDR1 LGHNT and CDR2 FRNRAP. The CDR3 DNA follows: TGTGCTAGTGGTTTGGTAATTACAGGCGCAAGCTCCTACGAGCAGTACTTC. It specifies CASGLVITGASSYEQYF.

This clone has a single count. J is TRBJ2-3 and V is TRBV6-6, with 8 nucleotides matching TRBD1. CDR3 length equals 15 residues. V lost 5 bases to trimming and J lost 6 bases; unmatched junction nucleotides: 10. The germline gives CDR1 MNHNY, CDR2 SVGAGI (reference sequence). CDR3 sequence: CASSTRGQGADTQYF. CDR3 DNA sequence: TGTGCCAGCAGTACACGAGGACAGGGAGCCGATACGCAGTATTTT.

The rearrangement uses TRBV5-1 and TRBJ2-2; TRBD1 might be the D (6 bases). CDR3 length: 15 amino acids. V gave up 3 bases and J gave up 0 bases, with 9 bases separating them. In germline, CDR1 is SGHRS, CDR2 YFSETQ. The CDR3: CASSWDTPNTGELFF. The CDR3 DNA sequence: TGCGCCAGCAGCTGGGACACCCCGAACACCGGGGAGCTGTTTTTT.

The chain joins TRBV18 to TRBJ2-1; possible D gene TRBD1, 5 bases. V was pared by 3 bases and J by 0 bases, with 15 bases between. The CDR3 contains 17 residues. Per the germline V gene, CDR1 is KGHSH and CDR2 is LQKENI. The CDR3 DNA sequence: TGTGCCAGCTCACCGCAGGGCCCTCTTAGCTCCTACAATGAGCAGTTCTTC. It yields the protein CASSPQGPLSSYNEQFF.

This chain connects TRBV12-3 or TRBV12-4 to TRBJ2-1; 10 bases are shared with TRBD2. The V segment lost 6 bases and the J segment 8 bases; nucleotides outside the gene matches: 4. This CDR3 region has 13 residues. CDR3 in DNA: TGTGCCAGCAGGGGACTAGCGAGCGATGAGCAGTTCTTC. Amino acids: CASRGLASDEQFF.

This chain connects TRBV6-2 or TRBV6-3 to TRBJ2-1, with 9 bases aligning to TRBD1. The CDR3 covers 15 residues. Trimming removed 6 bases from V and 8 bases from J; junction bases left unmatched: 11. Germline CDR1 MNHEY, CDR2 SVGEGT. This CDR3 reads CASSRTGTGSHEQFF. In DNA form, the CDR3 reads TGTGCCAGCAGCCGGACCGGGACAGGGTCCCATGAGCAGTTCTTC.

As for this clone: Other DNA sequences of this sample code for an identical CDR3. The DNA for the CDR3 is TGTGCCAGCAGTCTCTCAGAGACCCAGTACTTC. Protein: CASSLSETQYF. The chain carries TRBV12-3 or TRBV12-4 and TRBJ2-5; D remains ambiguous. V dropped 5 bases and J dropped 4 bases, with 5 bases sitting between them. The CDR3 covers 11 residues.